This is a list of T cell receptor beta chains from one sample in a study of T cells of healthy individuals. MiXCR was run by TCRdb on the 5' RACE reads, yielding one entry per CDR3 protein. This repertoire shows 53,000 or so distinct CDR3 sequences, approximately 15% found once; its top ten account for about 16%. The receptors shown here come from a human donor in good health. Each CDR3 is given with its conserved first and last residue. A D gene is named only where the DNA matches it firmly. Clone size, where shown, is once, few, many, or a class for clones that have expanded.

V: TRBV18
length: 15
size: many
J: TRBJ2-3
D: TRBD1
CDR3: CASSPDRGPIDTQYF
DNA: TGTGCCAGCTCACCCGACAGGGGGCCAATAGATACGCAGTATTTT

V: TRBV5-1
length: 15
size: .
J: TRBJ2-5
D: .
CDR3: CASSSRERFEETQYF
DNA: TGCGCCAGCAGCTCCCGCGAGAGGTTCGAAGAGACCCAGTACTTC

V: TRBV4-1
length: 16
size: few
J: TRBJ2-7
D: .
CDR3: CASSQVLQGFSYEQYF
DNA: TGCGCCAGCAGCCAAGTATTACAGGGCTTCTCCTACGAGCAGTACTTC

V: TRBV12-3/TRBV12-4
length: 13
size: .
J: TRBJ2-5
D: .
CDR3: CASSLRVQETLYF
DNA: TGTGCCAGCAGCCTCAGGGTGCAAGAGACCCTGTACTTC

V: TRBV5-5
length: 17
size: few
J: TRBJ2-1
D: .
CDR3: CASSLSVTGSSYNEQFF
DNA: TGTGCCAGCAGCTTGTCCGTTACAGGGAGCTCCTACAATGAGCAGTTCTTC

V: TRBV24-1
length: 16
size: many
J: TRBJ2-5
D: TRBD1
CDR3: CATSEGTGRVTETQYF
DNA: TGTGCCACCAGTGAGGGGACAGGGAGAGTTACAGAGACCCAGTACTTC

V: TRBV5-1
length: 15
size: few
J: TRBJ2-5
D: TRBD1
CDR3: CASKSVSGGTETQYF
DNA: TGCGCCAGCAAGTCAGTGTCAGGGGGTACGGAGACCCAGTACTTC

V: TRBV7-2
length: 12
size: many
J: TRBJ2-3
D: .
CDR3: CASSFSTDTQYF
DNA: TGTGCCAGCAGCTTCAGCACAGATACGCAGTATTTT

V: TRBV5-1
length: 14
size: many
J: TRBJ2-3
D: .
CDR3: CASSLEGSTDTQYF
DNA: TGCGCCAGCAGCTTGGAGGGAAGCACAGATACGCAGTATTTT

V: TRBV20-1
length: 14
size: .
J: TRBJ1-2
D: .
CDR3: CSAPTDGTSYGYTF
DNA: TGCAGTGCCCCCACAGACGGGACCTCCTATGGCTACACCTTC

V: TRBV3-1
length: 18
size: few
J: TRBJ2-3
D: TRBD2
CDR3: CASSLGVRTGGLTDTQYF
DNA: TGTGCCAGCAGCCTTGGGGTCCGGACGGGGGGACTCACAGATACGCAGTATTTT

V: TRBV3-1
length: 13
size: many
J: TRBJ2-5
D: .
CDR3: CASSHRGQETQYF
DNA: TGTGCCAGCAGCCACCGGGGACAAGAGACCCAGTACTTC

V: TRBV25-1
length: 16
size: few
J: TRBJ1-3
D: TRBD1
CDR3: CASSGLGQEPGNTIYF
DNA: TGTGCCAGCAGTGGACTCGGACAGGAGCCAGGAAACACCATATATTTT

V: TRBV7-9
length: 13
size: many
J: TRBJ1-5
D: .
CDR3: CASSLDEGQPQHF
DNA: TGTGCCAGCAGCTTAGACGAGGGTCAGCCCCAGCATTTT